This section outlines one T cell receptor beta chain sequence together with its context. This sample is part of a study of identical twins. The germline CDR1 and CDR2 sequences are SGHTA and FQGTGA. The CDR3 extends over 16 amino acids. V lost 4 bases and J lost 5; bases outside the gene matches: 6. TCRdb re-analysed the 5' RACE reads in MiXCR, keeping a single row per CDR3 protein. This table has a few hundred thousand distinct CDR3 sequences, around 9% appearing once. The sample was naive T cells sorted from blood. This sequence originates from a woman aged 45-65 years in good health. The chain carries TRBV7-3 and TRBJ2-1, with 12 bases aligning to TRBD2. The CDR3 sequence: CASSSRLAGANNEQFF. The CDR3 DNA sequence: TGTGCCAGCAGCTCAAGACTAGCGGGAGCGAACAATGAGCAGTTCTTC.